This T cell receptor beta chain comes out of a study of vaccination effects on CD4 cells after COVID-19. The study, taken as a whole, reports: Late post-vaccination, clones induced by infection and those induced by vaccine underwent marked clonal contraction. After vaccination of healthy people, only 1 of 255 vaccine-induced clones cross-reacted with common cold coronaviruses.

The repertoire was sequenced with immunoSEQ multiplex PCR; TCRdb's copy has only in-frame clones and lacks some. Counted here are tens of thousands of clones, approximately 74% occurring once; the ten biggest clones make up around 3.2%. V was trimmed by 5 bases and J by 3 bases, leaving 16 bases between them. From germline, CDR1 is LNHDA and CDR2 SQIVND (reference sequence). CDR3 length equals 15 residues. For this clone: What it binds is unknown.

Before any sequencing was done, the ViraFEST assay used viral peptide pools to expand antigen-specific CD4+ T cells. The culture ran for approximately 11 days before CD4+ T cells were isolated. Negative nucleocapsid antibody tests before and after vaccination confirmed no previous SARS-CoV-2 infection. A density of fewer than 2.5 million PBMC per well was used; these cells were cultured with 9.5 to 10 IU/ml IL-2 and roughly 10 ug/ml peptides. The receptor comes from a human donor who received a COVID-19 vaccine. The source was CD4+ T cells from PBMCs cultured with HCoV-NL63 spike peptides, collected before COVID-19 vaccination. The J gene is TRBJ1-2, the V gene TRBV19; D possibly corresponds to TRBD1 (5 bases). The CDR3 loop reads CASSPSSGSDYGYTF. CDR3 nucleotides: TGTGCCAGTAGTCCGTCGTCAGGGAGCGACTATGGCTACACCTTC.